These 32 T cell receptor beta chains share one sample of origin, sequenced in a study of control samples from healthy donors and cancer patients. TCRdb keeps only in-frame clones here, not all; method: immunoSEQ multiplex PCR. The sample includes about 130,000 clones, under 90% seen only once; the top ten take more than 6.5%. Material: PBMCs. The receptors were sampled from a man aged 50 to 60 with head and neck cancer.

This rearrangement joins TRBV30 to TRBJ1-1, with D perhaps TRBD1 (6 bases). The V gene lost 8 bases and the J gene lost 4 bases, with 17 bases spanning the gap. Germline V gene sequence: CDR1 GTSNPN, CDR2 SVGIG (reference sequence). The CDR3 consists of 13 residues. CDR3 protein: CAQVGIGGTEAFF. The CDR3 coding sequence is TGTGCCCAAGTAGGGATAGGGGGCACTGAAGCTTTCTTT. Full variable domain (remainder filled in from reference TRBV30 and TRBJ1-1): SQTIHQWPATLVQPVGSPLSLECTVEGTSNPNLYWYRQAAGRGLQLLFYSVGIGQISSEVPQNLSASRPQDRQFILSSKKLLLSDSGFYLCAQVGIGGTEAFFGQGTRLTVV.

The rearrangement uses TRBV28 and TRBJ2-7; D uncertain. Germline lookup yields CDR1 MDHEN and CDR2 SYDVKM. The CDR3 is 12 amino acids. V was trimmed by 2 bases and J by 6 bases, leaving 8 bases between them. The CDR3: CASSLLSTEQYF. CDR3 coding DNA: TGTGCCAGCAGTTTACTCAGTACCGAGCAGTACTTC. Supplemented by reference TRBV28 and TRBJ2-7, the full variable domain reads DVKVTQSSRYLVKRTGEKVFLECVQDMDHENMFWYRQDPGLGLRLIYFSYDVKMKEKGDIPEGYSVSREKKERFSLILESASTNQTSMYLCASSLLSTEQYFGPGTRLTVT.

The chain joins TRBV11-3 to TRBJ2-5; D call uncertain. Looked up from germline, CDR1 is SGHNT and CDR2 is YENEEA. The CDR3 is 12 amino acids. V was shortened by 5 bases and J by 4 bases, with 8 bases between the two germline ends. CDR3 coding DNA: TGTGCCAGCAGCGAAGGCACAGAGACCCAGTACTTC. This translates into CASSEGTETQYF.

The rearrangement joins TRBV28 to TRBJ2-1; 8 positions agree with TRBD1. This CDR3 region has 14 residues. Trimming at V came to 7 bases and at J to 8 bases, leaving 10 bases not matched to a gene. Looked up from germline, CDR1 is MDHEN and CDR2 is SYDVKM. CDR3 nucleotide sequence: TGTGCCAGCATGGTCAGGACAGGGAGAGATGAGCAGTTCTTC. It is translated as CASMVRTGRDEQFF.

The chain has TRBV10-3 and TRBJ2-1; 11 positions agree with TRBD2. There are 17 residues in the CDR3. Trimming at V came to 4 bases and at J to 6 bases, leaving 11 bases not matched to a gene. In germline, CDR1 is ENHRY, CDR2 SYGVKD. In DNA form, the CDR3 reads TGTGCCATCAGTGGGCCTCTACTAGCGGGAGAAAGCAATGAGCAGTTCTTC. Its translation is CAISGPLLAGESNEQFF.

The chain has TRBV5-1 and TRBJ2-1, with D unclear. Trimming left V 3 bases short and J 0 bases short, with 10 bases between. Germline values: CDR1 SGHRS, CDR2 YFSETQ. This CDR3 spans 15 amino acids. CDR3 sequence: CASSSTRSSYNEQFF. CDR3 bases: TGCGCCAGCAGCTCGACTCGGAGCTCCTACAATGAGCAGTTCTTC.

This sequence joins TRBV20-1 and TRBJ2-5; D is perhaps TRBD2 (5 bases). Trimming removed 6 bases from V and 5 bases from J, with 10 bases in between. The CDR3 length is 11 residues. Germline V gene data show CDR1 as DFQATT and CDR2 as SNEGSKA (reference sequence). DNA of the CDR3: TGCAGTGCGGACTCTCTGGAGACCCAGTACTTC. Its translation is CSADSLETQYF.

The V gene is TRBV1, the J gene TRBJ1-5. TRBV1 is deemed a pseudogene. This CDR3 spans 13 amino acids. The chain's CDR3 is CTSKAGTNQPQHF. The DNA of the CDR3 is TGCACCAGTAAGGCGGGGACCAATCAGCCCCAGCATTTT.

The V call is TRBV28, the J call TRBJ1-6; no definite D call. Trimming left V 3 bases short and J 0 bases short, with 12 bases between. The CDR3 sequence is 17 residues long. CDR1 and CDR2 (germline): MDHEN, SYDVKM. The CDR3 loop is CASSFERSSSYNSPLHF. The CDR3, as DNA: TGTGCCAGCAGTTTTGAAAGGTCGAGCTCCTATAATTCACCCCTCCACTTT.

This sequence joins TRBV30 and TRBJ2-6, with a tentative D call TRBD1 (5 bases). Germline values: CDR1 GTSNPN, CDR2 SVGIG (reference sequence). Trimming cost V 8 bases and J 3 bases, with 14 bases left between them. This CDR3 is built from 14 residues. The CDR3 DNA follows: TGTGCCGTGGGGCTTCGTCTTGGGGCCAACGTCCTGACTTTC. It codes for CAVGLRLGANVLTF.

This clone has a single count. The chain links TRBV5-4 to TRBJ2-2; D unresolved. V dropped 0 bases and J dropped 5 bases, with 11 bases sitting between them. The CDR3 sequence is 15 residues long. Germline lookup yields CDR1 SGHNT and CDR2 YYREEE (reference sequence). The CDR3 sequence is CASSLVQEGTGELFF. Here the CDR3 DNA reads TGTGCCAGCAGCTTGGTCCAGGAAGGTACCGGGGAGCTGTTTTTT.

The rearrangement links TRBV6-5 to TRBJ2-5; the D is unclear. This CDR3 is 12 amino acids long. V shed 5 bases and J shed 5 bases, with 9 bases lying between them. Germline lookup yields CDR1 MNHEY and CDR2 SVGAGI. This CDR3 reads CASSRVLETQYF. The CDR3 DNA is TGTGCCAGCAGTCGGGTTCTCGAGACCCAGTACTTC.

Here the CDR3 reads CASSAEGQGNEKLFF. In DNA, the CDR3 is TGTGCCAGCAGTGCAGAGGGACAGGGTAATGAAAAACTGTTTTTT. The genes are TRBV2 and TRBJ1-4; 9 positions match TRBD1. V shed 4 bases and J 4 bases; nucleotides not matched to a gene: 4. Germline values: CDR1 SNHLY, CDR2 FYNNEI. The CDR3 length is 15 residues.

The CDR3 is CASSQGLGLAGPYNEQFF. CDR3 sequence (DNA): TGTGCCAGCAGCCAAGGATTAGGGCTAGCGGGCCCCTACAATGAGCAGTTCTTC. The chain has TRBV3-1 (or the pseudogene TRBV3-2) and TRBJ2-1, with 8 positions matching TRBD2. This CDR3 spans 18 amino acids. Trimming removed 1 base from V and 2 bases from J; junction bases left unmatched: 10. Germline assignment: CDR1 LGHDT and CDR2 YNNKEL (reference sequence).

J is TRBJ2-3 and V is TRBV5-6; D is perhaps TRBD2 (6 bases). Per the germline V gene, CDR1 is SGHDT and CDR2 is YYEEEE. Trimming shortened V by 3 bases and J by 0 bases, and 14 bases separated the two germline ends. The CDR3 contains 16 residues. The CDR3 sequence is CASSSSDYSSTDTQYF. CDR3 bases: TGTGCCAGCAGCTCCTCGGACTACTCTAGCACAGATACGCAGTATTTT.

The chain employs TRBV18 and TRBJ1-4; 10 nucleotides agree with TRBD1. The junction had 7 bases not matched to a gene; V was cut back by 5 bases and J by 7 bases. Germline V gene data show CDR1 as KGHSH and CDR2 as LQKENI. The CDR3 is 15 amino acids. This CDR3 is CASSTRDRGIEKLFF. DNA of the CDR3: TGTGCCAGCTCAACACGGGACAGGGGCATTGAAAAACTGTTTTTT.

This clone showed up just a few times. The V and J genes are TRBV6-5 and TRBJ1-1; TRBD1 is a possible D gene (5 bases). The CDR3 is made up of 15 amino acids. V was trimmed by 0 bases and J by 5 bases, leaving 13 bases between them. The germline V gene has CDR1 MNHEY and CDR2 SVGAGI. As DNA, the CDR3 is TGTGCCAGCAGTTACTCGGGACGTCTGGGGACTGAAGCTTTCTTT. Protein sequence: CASSYSGRLGTEAFF.

The chain has TRBV5-5 and TRBJ2-1, with D uncertain. This CDR3 has 14 residues. Trimming removed 4 bases at V and 4 bases at J, with 12 bases between. Germline V gives CDR1 SGHKS, CDR2 YYEKEE (reference sequence). The CDR3: CASSPIGSYNEQFF. CDR3 sequence (DNA): TGTGCCAGCAGCCCCATAGGGTCATACAATGAGCAGTTCTTC.

The V gene is TRBV5-1, the J gene TRBJ2-2; 9 positions match TRBD2. Germline lookup yields CDR1 SGHRS and CDR2 YFSETQ. This CDR3 is built from 15 residues. V lost 5 bases, J lost 0 bases, and 2 bases stayed unmatched. CDR3 nucleotide sequence: TGCGCCAGCAGGACTAGCGGTACGAACACCGGGGAGCTGTTTTTT. Amino acid sequence: CASRTSGTNTGELFF. The whole variable domain, remainder taken from reference TRBV5-1 and TRBJ2-2, is KAGVTQTPRYLIKTRGQQVTLSCSPISGHRSVSWYQQTPGQGLQFLFEYFSETQRNKGNFPGRFSGRQFSNSRSEMNVSTLELGDSALYLCASRTSGTNTGELFFGEGSRLTVL.

The chain employs TRBV5-1 and TRBJ1-3, with TRBD1 matching over 7 bases. This CDR3 region has 16 residues. The V gene's germline CDR1 is SGHRS and CDR2 YFSETQ. V gave up 2 bases and J gave up 4 bases; unmatched junction bases: 9. The CDR3 loop reads CASSLEQGTWGNTIYF. Written as DNA, the CDR3 is TGCGCCAGCAGCTTAGAACAGGGGACATGGGGAAACACCATATATTTT. Together with reference TRBV5-1 and TRBJ1-3, the CDR3 gives the full variable domain: KAGVTQTPRYLIKTRGQQVTLSCSPISGHRSVSWYQQTPGQGLQFLFEYFSETQRNKGNFPGRFSGRQFSNSRSEMNVSTLELGDSALYLCASSLEQGTWGNTIYFGEGSWLTVV.

The V gene is TRBV4-2, the J gene TRBJ2-7, with 7 bases identical to TRBD1. Germline CDR1 reads LGHNA; CDR2 reads YNFKEQ. This CDR3 region has 14 residues. The ends lost 1 base at V and 4 bases at J; junction bases unmatched: 4. The CDR3 DNA reads TGTGCCAGCAGCCAAGGGGGACAGCTATACGAGCAGTACTTC. Residues: CASSQGGQLYEQYF.

The chain is built from TRBV29-1 and TRBJ2-3; 10 bases fit TRBD1. With V trimmed by 7 bases and J by 5 bases, 9 bases remained unmatched. Germline V gives CDR1 SQVTM, CDR2 ANQGSEA. CDR3 length: 14 amino acids. The CDR3 nucleotides read TGCAGCGCTGGACAGGGGGAGGTTCTAGATACGCAGTATTTT. This encodes CSAGQGEVLDTQYF.

The chain uses TRBV5-1 and TRBJ1-1, with D possibly being TRBD1 (5 bases). Deletions cut 0 bases from V and 1 base from J, with 10 bases between. Germline V gene data show CDR1 as SGHRS and CDR2 as YFSETQ. The CDR3 runs 15 residues. The DNA for the CDR3 is TGCGCCAGCAGCTTGGAGGCGGGGGGGAACACTGAAGCTTTCTTT. It specifies CASSLEAGGNTEAFF.

The chain links TRBV20-1 to TRBJ2-7; D ambiguous. The CDR3 has 11 amino acids. V was shortened by 3 bases and J by 3 bases, with 6 bases between the two germline ends. Per germline, CDR1 DFQATT and CDR2 SNEGSKA (reference sequence). The CDR3 sequence: CSASRNYEQYF. CDR3 nucleotide sequence: TGCAGTGCTAGTAGGAACTACGAGCAGTACTTC.

This chain connects TRBV18 to TRBJ2-7; D ambiguous. This CDR3 contains 14 residues. Trimming removed 3 bases from V and 0 bases from J, with 9 bases in between. Germline V gene lookup returns CDR1 KGHSH and CDR2 LQKENI. CDR3 nucleotide sequence: TGTGCCAGCTCACCGAACGATCTCTCCTACGAGCAGTACTTC. Protein sequence: CASSPNDLSYEQYF.

The rearrangement links TRBV2 to TRBJ2-5; D not resolved. The CDR3 is made up of 13 amino acids. The V gene lost 1 base and the J gene lost 3 bases, with 6 bases spanning the gap. In germline, CDR1 is SNHLY, CDR2 FYNNEI. The CDR3 sequence: CASSEEYKETQYF. CDR3 bases: TGTGCCAGCAGTGAAGAATATAAAGAGACCCAGTACTTC.

V gene TRBV6-1 combines with J gene TRBJ1-2; 8 bases fit TRBD1. This CDR3 has 14 residues. V lost 3 bases to trimming and J lost 4 bases; unmatched junction nucleotides: 4. The V gene's germline CDR1 is MNHNS and CDR2 SASEGT. In DNA, the CDR3 is TGTGCCAGCAGTGAGACAGGGGTCGGCTATGGCTACACCTTC. It encodes CASSETGVGYGYTF.

The rearrangement links TRBV5-1 to TRBJ1-6; TRBD1 might be the D (6 bases). V lost 0 bases and J lost 5, with 9 bases in between. The CDR3 covers 15 residues. The germline V gene has CDR1 SGHRS and CDR2 YFSETQ. The CDR3 protein is CASSLGRGNNSPLHF. The CDR3 coding sequence is TGCGCCAGCAGCTTGGGCAGGGGAAATAATTCACCCCTCCACTTT.

This clone was counted a single time. CDR3 in DNA: TGTGCCAGCAGCTCTTCCCCGGACCCACTTTACGAGCAGTACTTC. The encoded protein is CASSSSPDPLYEQYF. The genes are TRBV7-2 and TRBJ2-7; no clear D. Germline loops: CDR1 SGHTA, CDR2 FQGNSA. The CDR3 has 15 residues. The V end lost 4 bases, the J end lost 4 bases, and 17 bases lay between the germline ends. Full variable domain (remainder filled in from reference TRBV7-2 and TRBJ2-7): GAGVSQSPSNKVTEKGKDVELRCDPISGHTALYWYRQSLGQGLEFLIYFQGNSAPDKSGLPSDRFSAERTGGSVSTLTIQRTQQEDSAVYLCASSSSPDPLYEQYFGPGTRLTVT.

This clone appeared once. V is TRBV21-1 and J is TRBJ2-3; TRBD2, the table's D call, lacks a check against the DNA. TRBV21-1 is a pseudogene segment. The CDR3 is 18 residues long. CDR3 region: CAGGRASGRMTGTDTQYF. Here the CDR3 DNA reads TGTGCCGGGGGGCGGGCTAGCGGGAGGATGACGGGCACAGATACGCAGTATTTT.

The chain combines TRBV25-1 with TRBJ2-2; D is perhaps TRBD1 or TRBD2 (5 bases each). Germline CDR1 reads MGHDK; CDR2 reads SYGVNS. Trimming removed 5 bases from V and 13 bases from J, with 14 bases in between. The CDR3 loop spans 12 amino acids. CDR3 in DNA: TGTGCCAGCAGTACCGGGACCCCCTGGCTGTTTTTT. Its translation is CASSTGTPWLFF.

The chain joins TRBV27 to TRBJ1-2; D not certain. The CDR3 totals 17 residues. Trimming removed 1 base at V and 0 bases at J, with 15 bases between. The germline gives CDR1 MNHEY, CDR2 SMNVEV (reference sequence). CDR3 DNA sequence: TGTGCCAGCAGTTTATATCCGTCGGTGGGAGCTAACTATGGCTACACCTTC. Translating gives CASSLYPSVGANYGYTF.